The source of this TCR beta chain is a study of T cells after yellow fever vaccination. TCRdb passed the 5' RACE reads through MiXCR, listing each CDR3 protein once. The sample carries hundreds of thousands of distinct CDR3 sequences, 18% recorded once. The J segment lost 5 bases and the V segment lost 0 bases, leaving 9 bases of the junction unmatched. The CDR3 runs to 18 residues. In germline, CDR1 is DFQATT, CDR2 SNEGSKA (reference sequence). This clonotype was recorded a few times. Antigen specificity is unknown. General study findings and limits: CD4 and CD8 compartments shared a small share of clonotypes. One caveat is that FACS-sorted repertoires could contain abundant clonotypes contaminating from the bulk population.

The sequence derives from a man in his late teens or twenties who received the YFV17D yellow fever vaccine. Sequenced here: PBMCs, sampled before the yellow fever booster vaccination. The V call is TRBV20-1, the J call TRBJ2-5; 16 bases agree with TRBD2. DNA of the CDR3: TGCAGTGCTAGAGATGTCCAGGGACTAGCGGGGGGGCAGGAGACCCAGTACTTC. Translated: CSARDVQGLAGGQETQYF.